Listed here is a single T cell receptor (beta chain). V lost 0 bases and J 10 bases, leaving 12 bases between the germline ends. CDR1 LNHDA and CDR2 SQIVND come from the germline V gene (reference sequence). The CDR3 covers 13 residues. 60 Vbeta and 13 Jbeta primers were used in PCR. In the original processing: Later reanalysis found roughly 80 million unique TCR beta chains, some 10 million of them shared. Method: immunoSEQ multiplex PCR; TCRdb's copy keeps in-frame clones and lacks some. D and trimming come from the DNA, and the V and J calls and clone size come from that table. The table lists some 110,000 clones, over 60% of them singletons. The sample belongs to a study of cytomegalovirus exposure and HLA in healthy donors. Overall study: A preliminary data release comprised about 85 million unique TCRs obtained from HLA-typed donors.

Sequencing was performed on PBMCs. The origin of this receptor is a man younger than 45 in good health and CMV-seropositive. The chain uses TRBV19 and TRBJ1-1; D possibly corresponds to TRBD1 (5 bases). The CDR3 bases are TGTGCCAGTAGTATAGAGAGTGGGGGGGGAGCTTTCTTT. Translation gives CASSIESGGGAFF.